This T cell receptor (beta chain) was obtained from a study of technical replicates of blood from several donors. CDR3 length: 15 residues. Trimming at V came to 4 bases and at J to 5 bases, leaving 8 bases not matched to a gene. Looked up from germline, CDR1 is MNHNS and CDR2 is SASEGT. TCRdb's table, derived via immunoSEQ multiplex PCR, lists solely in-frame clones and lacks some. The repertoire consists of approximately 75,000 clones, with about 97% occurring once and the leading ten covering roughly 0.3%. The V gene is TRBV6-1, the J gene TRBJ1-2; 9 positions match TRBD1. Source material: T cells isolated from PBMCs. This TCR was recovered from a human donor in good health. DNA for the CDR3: TGTGCCAGCAGTGCCAGGACAGGGGACCAATATGGCTACACCTTC. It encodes CASSARTGDQYGYTF.